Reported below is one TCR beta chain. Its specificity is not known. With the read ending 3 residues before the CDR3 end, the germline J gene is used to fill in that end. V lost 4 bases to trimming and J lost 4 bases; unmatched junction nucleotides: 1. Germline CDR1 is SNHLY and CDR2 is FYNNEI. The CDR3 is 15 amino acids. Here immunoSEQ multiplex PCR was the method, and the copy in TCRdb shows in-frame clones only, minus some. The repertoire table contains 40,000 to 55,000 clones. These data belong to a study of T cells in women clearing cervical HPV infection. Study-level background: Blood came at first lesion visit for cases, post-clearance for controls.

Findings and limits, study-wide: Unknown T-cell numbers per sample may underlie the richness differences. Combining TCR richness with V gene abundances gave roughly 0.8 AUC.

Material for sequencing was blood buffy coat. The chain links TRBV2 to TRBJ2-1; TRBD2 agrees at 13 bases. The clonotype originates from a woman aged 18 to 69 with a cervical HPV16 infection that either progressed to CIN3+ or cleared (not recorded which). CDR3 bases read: TGTGCCAGCAGTGTACTAGCGGGGGGGTACAATGAG. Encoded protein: CASSVLAGGYNE. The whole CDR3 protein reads CASSVLAGGYNEQFF. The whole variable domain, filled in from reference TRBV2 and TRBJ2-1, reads EPEVTQTPSHQVTQMGQEVILRCVPISNHLYFYWYRQILGQKVEFLVSFYNNEISEKSEIFDDQFSVERPDGSNFTLKIRSTKLEDSAMYFCASSVLAGGYNEQFFGPGTRLTVL.